Listed below are T cell receptor beta chains from one sample, sequenced in a study of shared clonotypes between healthy human individuals. Measured with immunoSEQ multiplex PCR; TCRdb has only the in-frame clones, and not every one. The sample consists of approximately 2.5 million clones, 85% to 95% of them appearing once. Input material: naive CD4+ T cells sorted from blood. The receptors were gathered from a man aged 18 to 35 in good health. The CDR3 runs from the conserved cysteine through the conserved F or W. Each record gives: CDR3 length, clone size, V gene, J gene, D gene, CDR3 DNA, CDR3 protein. D genes are given only for firm matches. A row's size may be missing; if present it is once, few, many or a size class.

12	NA	TRBV7-9	TRBJ2-1	TRBD1	TGTGCCAGCAGCACAGGGACAGGGCAGCAGTTCTTC	CASSTGTGQQFF
15	few	TRBV27	TRBJ1-2	NA	TGTGCCAGCAGTCCCCGCCCCGACAGCTACGTCGGCTACACCTTC	CASSPRPDSYVGYTF
15	NA	TRBV18	TRBJ2-7	TRBD1	TGTGCCAGCTCTCAGGCCGGGACAGGGGCCTACGAGCAGTACTTC	CASSQAGTGAYEQYF
18	NA	TRBV5-1	TRBJ2-7	TRBD2	TGCGCCAGCAGCTTGTTCACAGGGGCGGCTAGCGGGAGCTACGAGCAGTACTTC	CASSLFTGAASGSYEQYF
14	NA	TRBV2	TRBJ2-7	NA	TGTGCCAGCAGTGAAATCACGAAGGGGGGGCAGCAGTACTTC	CASSEITKGGQQYF
12	once	TRBV2	TRBJ2-7	TRBD1	TGTGCCAGCGGACAGGGGTTGGGCGAGCAGTACTTC	CASGQGLGEQYF
14	NA	TRBV2	TRBJ1-3	NA	TGTGCCAGCAGTTTAGTAAGCTCTGGAAACACCATATATTTT	CASSLVSSGNTIYF
13	once	TRBV4-2	TRBJ1-2	NA	TGTGCCAGCAGCCAAGAGACAGACTATGGCTACACCTTC	CASSQETDYGYTF
17	NA	TRBV9	TRBJ2-2	TRBD1	TGTGCCAGCAGCGTAGCCCAGGGACAGGGGAATAACGGGGAGCTGTTTTTT	CASSVAQGQGNNGELFF
14	NA	TRBV19	TRBJ1-6	NA	TGTGCCAGTAGCGAGGGGCAGTATAATTCACCCCTCCACTTT	CASSEGQYNSPLHF
14	once	TRBV5-1	TRBJ2-5	TRBD1	TGCGCCAGCAGCTTGGACAGGGGGGAAGAGACCCAGTACTTC	CASSLDRGEETQYF
15	NA	TRBV18	TRBJ2-3	NA	TGTGCCAGCTCACCACAGCTAGGGGTTGTAGATACGCAGTATTTT	CASSPQLGVVDTQYF
14	NA	TRBV5-4	TRBJ1-2	NA	TGTGCCAGCAGCTTGGTAGACCTATCGGGTGGCTACACCTTC	CASSLVDLSGGYTF
11	NA	TRBV20-1	TRBJ1-1	NA	TGCAGTGCTAGGAACGTCGCTGAAGCTTTCTTT	CSARNVAEAFF
11	few	TRBV29-1	TRBJ2-5	NA	TGCAGCGTTGAAGGAGGGGAGACCCAGTACTTC	CSVEGGETQYF
16	NA	TRBV10-2	TRBJ2-7	NA	TGCGCCAGCAGTGTCCCTCAGGGGTTTTTGTCCTACGAGCAGTACTTC	CASSVPQGFLSYEQYF
14	NA	TRBV7-9	TRBJ2-3	NA	TGTGCCAGCAGCATGGAAGGTAGCACAGATACGCAGTATTTT	CASSMEGSTDTQYF
14	NA	TRBV5-1	TRBJ1-1	NA	TGCGCCAGCAGTCTGAGTTGGGGGGACACTGAAGCTTTCTTT	CASSLSWGDTEAFF
13	NA	TRBV6-6	TRBJ2-1	TRBD2	TGTGCCAGCAGCCCCCGGACTAGCAATGAGCAGTTCTTC	CASSPRTSNEQFF
15	NA	TRBV18	TRBJ2-3	NA	TGTGCCAGCTCACCCGGCAGGACCCTCACAGATACGCAGTATTTT	CASSPGRTLTDTQYF
14	NA	TRBV30	TRBJ2-1	NA	TGTGCCTGGAGTGTAGGGCCATCCTACAATGAGCAGTTCTTC	CAWSVGPSYNEQFF
14	few	TRBV18	TRBJ1-1	TRBD1	TGTGCCAGCTCGCGACAGGGTGGAGACACTGAAGCTTTCTTT	CASSRQGGDTEAFF
13	NA	TRBV7-8	TRBJ2-1	NA	TGTGCCAGCAGCATAAATTTACAAGGGGAGCAGTTCTTC	CASSINLQGEQFF
14	few	TRBV19	TRBJ2-1	TRBD2	TGTGCCAGTAGTATGATGCGGGGGGTCCATGAGCAGTTCTTC	CASSMMRGVHEQFF
14	NA	TRBV6-6	TRBJ1-4	NA	TGTGCCAGCAGTGGGTCGGGGGCTAATGAAAAACTGTTTTTT	CASSGSGANEKLFF
14	NA	TRBV2	TRBJ2-1	NA	TGTGCCAGCAGAAGCAGACACCCCTACAATGAGCAGTTCTTC	CASRSRHPYNEQFF
16	NA	TRBV19	TRBJ1-1	NA	TGTGCCAGTAGTATAGATGGTGGTGTGAGGAACACTGAAGCTTTCTTT	CASSIDGGVRNTEAFF
12	NA	TRBV30	TRBJ2-5	NA	TGTGCCTGGGCGGGGGCCCGAGAGACCCAGTACTTC	CAWAGARETQYF
14	NA	TRBV2	TRBJ2-2	TRBD1	TGTGCCAGCAACGACAGGGGTTCTACCGGGGAGCTGTTTTTT	CASNDRGSTGELFF
16	NA	TRBV9	TRBJ2-7	TRBD2	TGTGCCAGCAGCCCGGCGCCTAGCGGGGGAAACTACGAGCAGTACTTC	CASSPAPSGGNYEQYF
13	once	TRBV5-5	TRBJ2-7	TRBD1	TGTGCCAGCAGCTTGGGGGGACAGAACGACCAGTACTTC	CASSLGGQNDQYF
16	NA	TRBV5-6	TRBJ2-5	NA	TGTGCCAGCAGCTTGTACGAGCCGATGTACCAAGAGACCCAGTACTTC	CASSLYEPMYQETQYF
15	NA	TRBV5-1	TRBJ2-5	TRBD1	TGCGCCAGCAGCCCAAGGACAGGGGGCCGGGAGACCCAGTACTTC	CASSPRTGGRETQYF
15	NA	TRBV27	TRBJ1-1	NA	TGTGCCAGCAGGGGGGCCGGGTCGGGGAACACTGAAGCTTTCTTT	CASRGAGSGNTEAFF
14	NA	TRBV5-1	TRBJ2-3	NA	TGCGCCAGCAGCTTGAATATAGGGACAGATACGCAGTATTTT	CASSLNIGTDTQYF
14	NA	TRBV19	TRBJ1-2	TRBD1	TGTGCCAGTAGTAAACAGGGGGCGGACTATGGCTACACCTTC	CASSKQGADYGYTF
14	NA	TRBV11-2	TRBJ1-1	TRBD1	TGTGCCAGCAGCCGCAGGGGGCTGAACACTGAAGCTTTCTTT	CASSRRGLNTEAFF
11	NA	TRBV29-1	TRBJ1-1	TRBD1	TGCAGCGTTCGGACAGGGGGTGAAGCTTTCTTT	CSVRTGGEAFF
17	NA	TRBV5-5	TRBJ2-7	TRBD2	TGTGCCAGCAGCTGGGGACTAGCGGGTCAGAGCTCCTACGAGCAGTACTTC	CASSWGLAGQSSYEQYF
14	NA	TRBV5-5	TRBJ1-1	NA	TGTGCCAGCAGCGGGCGGGCAGGGCGGACTGAAGCTTTCTTT	CASSGRAGRTEAFF
13	once	TRBV10-3	TRBJ1-5	NA	TGTGCCTCAACACCCTATAGCAATCAGCCCCAGCATTTT	CASTPYSNQPQHF
14	NA	TRBV5-1	TRBJ2-3	NA	TGCGCCAGCAGCTGGACGGAAAGCACAGATACGCAGTATTTT	CASSWTESTDTQYF
15	NA	TRBV5-1	TRBJ1-6	TRBD1	TGCGCCAGCAGCTTGACAGGGGGAGGAAATTCACCCCTCCACTTT	CASSLTGGGNSPLHF
15	NA	TRBV5-1	TRBJ1-6	NA	TGCGCCAGCAGCTTGGAAGGGGCGAGGAATTCACCCCTCCACTTT	CASSLEGARNSPLHF
13	NA	TRBV11-3	TRBJ1-1	NA	TGTGCCAGCAGCTTAGAGGGGGCCACTGAAGCTTTCTTT	CASSLEGATEAFF
20	NA	TRBV9	TRBJ2-3	NA	TGTGCCAGCAGCCCGGTCAAAATCTGGAACTGGGCGAGGAATAAGGATACGCAGTATTTT	CASSPVKIWNWARNKDTQYF